This TCR beta chain appears in the sequencing data of a study of T cell responses to AZD1222 COVID-19 vaccine. Some second doses came at about 4 weeks and others at about 12 weeks; these were pooled. The V and J ends lost 6 bases and 6 bases respectively, with 11 bases between them. From germline, CDR1 is SNHLY and CDR2 FYNNEI. This CDR3 spans 13 amino acids. Turning to this clone: Its target is unknown.

TCRdb's table, derived via immunoSEQ multiplex PCR, lists solely in-frame clones and lacks some. Seen here are 130,000 or so clones, about 91% observed once, and the top ten hold 1.9%. General study findings and limits: Most donors were white British, females outnumbered males, and clonal diversity was possibly underestimated. After two AZD1222 doses, spike-specific TCR breadth and depth rose versus day 0. Seropositivity was recorded at baseline in only six AZD1222 recipients.

This clonotype was sampled from an adult who received the AZD1222 COVID-19 vaccine. Sequenced material: peripheral blood, taken 28 days after the second AZD1222 dose. The genes are TRBV2 and TRBJ2-2, with TRBD1 as a possible D gene (6 bases). The CDR3 region has the DNA TGTGCCAGCAGCTACAGGGCCGCCGGGGAGCTGTTTTTT. Translation: CASSYRAAGELFF.